Given below is one T cell receptor (beta chain) in context. Its target is not known. TCRdb itself ran the 5' RACE reads through MiXCR, one entry per CDR3 protein. The data show hundreds of thousands of distinct CDR3 sequences, roughly 32% seen once. CDR1 and CDR2 from the germline V gene are ENHRY and SYGVKD. This CDR3 spans 15 amino acids. V was pared by 6 bases and J by 1 base, with 5 bases of the junction left unmatched. The data were taken from a study of CD8 T cells in ankylosing spondylitis. Findings and limits, study-wide: A number of the motif variants had already been described in reactive arthritis synovial fluid and blood. A TCR beta motif of 7 or 8 highly homologous variants appeared characteristic of ankylosing spondylitis blood.

This chain joins TRBV10-3 and TRBJ2-2, with 7 bases lining up with TRBD1. Sequencing was done on a sample of blood, either unsorted or a sorted T cell fraction (not recorded which). The TCR sequence derives from a male donor with ankylosing spondylitis or in good health (not recorded which). CDR3 DNA: TGTGCCATCAGCGAACAGGGGCGGAACACCGGGGAGCTGTTTTTT. Translation: CAISEQGRNTGELFF.